This T cell receptor (beta chain) was sequenced in a study of T-cell memory formation after mild COVID-19. Comments on this clonotype: What it recognizes is unknown.

The germline V gene encodes CDR1 MDHEN and CDR2 SYDVKM. This CDR3 has 14 residues. V lost 10 bases and J lost 3, with 13 bases in between. Study-level findings and limits: Memory cells collected pre-infection included some clones that later responded, suggesting cross-reactive memory joined.

TCRdb reprocessed the 5' RACE reads with MiXCR, giving one entry per CDR3 protein. The sample has tens of thousands of distinct CDR3 sequences; 9% to 15% are singletons. The sequence came from a man aged 18 to 30 who had mild COVID-19 (a few samples of this study predate the infection). Cell type and time point are not known. Sequencing was done on a sample of PBMCs or a T cell subset sorted from them (not recorded which). The chain employs TRBV28 and TRBJ1-6, with D uncertain. CDR3 bases: TGTGCCACCTCCTGGATGAACTATAATTCACCCCTCCACTTT. Protein: CATSWMNYNSPLHF.